This is a list of T cell receptor beta chains from one sample in a study of T cells after yellow fever vaccination. In TCRdb, the 5' RACE reads were re-called with MiXCR into one record per CDR3 protein. The profile covers under 200,000 distinct CDR3 sequences, with almost 7% appearing a single time and about 2.5% taken by the ten largest. Source: CD4+ T cells sorted from PBMCs, taken less than 6 days after the first yellow fever vaccination. These receptors originate from a young man who received the YFV17D yellow fever vaccine. The CDR3 runs from the conserved cysteine through the conserved F or W. A D gene is named only where the DNA matches it firmly. A row's size may be missing; if present it is once, few, many or a size class.

>many|TRBV5-1|TRBJ2-2|-
CASSLDPGTGELFF
TGCGCCAGCAGCTTGGATCCCGGAACCGGGGAGCTGTTTTTT
>few|TRBV4-2|TRBJ2-3|TRBD2
CASSQEWRSRAGGYTQYF
TGTGCCAGCAGCCAAGAATGGCGCTCCCGGGCGGGGGGCTATACGCAGTATTTT
>-|TRBV10-3|TRBJ1-5|-
CAISEFGGYSNQPQHF
TGTGCCATCAGTGAGTTTGGGGGATATAGCAATCAGCCCCAGCATTTT
>-|TRBV5-1|TRBJ2-3|-
CASSLTQQQGNTQYF
TGCGCCAGCAGCTTAACGCAACAACAGGGCAATACGCAGTATTTT
>few|TRBV20-1|TRBJ2-2|-
CSARPDLYTGELFF
TGCAGTGCTAGACCGGACCTGTACACCGGGGAGCTGTTTTTT
>many|TRBV11-2|TRBJ1-1|TRBD1
CASSFDRVDTEAFF
TGTGCCAGCAGCTTCGACAGGGTGGACACTGAAGCTTTCTTT
>-|TRBV20-1|TRBJ2-6|-
CSARSSGSSGANVLTF
TGCAGTGCTAGATCCTCTGGGAGCTCTGGGGCCAACGTCCTGACTTTC
>many|TRBV5-1|TRBJ1-4|-
CASSEQDNEKLFF
TGCGCCAGCAGCGAACAGGATAATGAAAAACTGTTTTTT
>many|TRBV24-1|TRBJ2-3|-
CATSDYDTQYF
TGTGCCACCAGTGATTACGATACGCAGTATTTT
>few|TRBV7-2|TRBJ2-1|TRBD2
CASRRLAGYNEQFF
TGTGCCAGCAGGCGACTAGCGGGTTACAATGAGCAGTTCTTC
>-|TRBV11-2|TRBJ2-1|-
CASSDYGGTYNEQFF
TGTGCCAGCAGCGACTATGGGGGTACCTACAATGAGCAGTTCTTC
>many|TRBV6-2/TRBV6-3|TRBJ2-1|TRBD1
CASSYSPGTGYSYNEQFF
TGTGCCAGCAGTTACTCTCCAGGGACAGGTTACTCCTACAATGAGCAGTTCTTC
>-|TRBV4-1|TRBJ1-6|-
CASSRTFVPSPLHF
TGCGCCAGCAGCCGGACATTCGTGCCTTCACCCCTCCACTTT
>few|TRBV4-1|TRBJ1-4|-
CASAQGWNEKLFF
TGCGCCAGCGCTCAGGGGTGGAATGAAAAACTGTTTTTT
>many|TRBV7-3|TRBJ2-3|TRBD2
CASSTSGSTDTQYF
TGTGCCAGCAGTACTAGCGGAAGCACAGATACGCAGTATTTT
>many|TRBV28|TRBJ2-3|TRBD2
CAIKAGATDTQYF
TGTGCCATTAAGGCGGGAGCCACAGATACGCAGTATTTT